This T cell receptor (beta chain) derives from a study of blood T cell repertoires in COVID-19. On the study more broadly: Nucleic acid was either cDNA or gDNA, and it came from T cells, B-cell-depleted T cells, or PBMCs.

Living in 25 or so US areas, the participants were between roughly 18 and 89 years of age. Clinical histories supplied by participants themselves formed the basis of cohort assignment. Authors' processing steps: It was from reference gene primer amplification that nucleated cell counts were estimated. The protocol was immunoSEQ multiplex PCR, while the TCRdb copy is restricted to in-frame clones and leaves out a portion. V, J and clone size were drawn from that table, and D and trimming were deduced from the DNA. The data hold about 300,000 clones, with 75% to 90% observed a single time. The CDR3 has 13 residues. In germline, CDR1 is MGHDK, CDR2 SYGVNS. Trimming took 3 bases from V and 4 from J, leaving 7 bases between them.

Sequences were obtained from PBMCs or T cells enriched from blood (not recorded which). The chain has TRBV25-1 and TRBJ1-3; D is ambiguous. The sequence was obtained from a man in his sixties who had recovered from COVID-19. The CDR3 protein is CASSDAGGNTIYF. In DNA form, the CDR3 reads TGTGCCAGCAGTGACGCGGGAGGAAACACCATATATTTT.